The rows below give T cell receptor beta chains drawn from one sample of a study of cytomegalovirus exposure and HLA in healthy donors. Assay: immunoSEQ multiplex PCR; the TCRdb copy retains only in-frame clones and omits some. Recorded for this sample: under 200,000 clones. The sequenced material came from PBMCs. These receptors came from a man aged 25-45 years in good health and CMV-seronegative. CDR3s leave out the opening cysteine and the closing phenylalanine or tryptophan. The order of the fields is J gene, V gene, CDR3 protein.

TRBJ2-7 | TRBV23-1 | ASSQFLMETGRYEQY
TRBJ1-2 | TRBV11-2 | ASSLDREGGYT
TRBJ1-1 | TRBV19 | ASSIGGGRTEAF
TRBJ2-6 | TRBV29-1 | SVGTGAGANVLT
TRBJ1-2 | TRBV18 | ASSLDRVYGYT
TRBJ1-3 | TRBV6-1 | ASSLDRRNTIY
TRBJ1-3 | TRBV4-2 | ASSQELSSGNTIY
TRBJ1-2 | TRBV7-9 | ASSLKKANYGYT
TRBJ2-1 | TRBV5-4 | ASSLPPTGVF
TRBJ2-1 | TRBV5-6 | ASSLDRGSRYNEQF
TRBJ2-7 | TRBV7-6 | ASSWTAGALYEQY
TRBJ2-7 | TRBV15 | ATSRGGTSGRAEQY
TRBJ1-2 | TRBV5-1 | ASSLALMAGEYGYT
TRBJ2-1 | TRBV9 | ASSVRGSSYNEQF
TRBJ2-3 | TRBV7-9 | ASSLAPGTRGTDTQY
TRBJ2-7 | TRBV5-1 | ASSLVSGSGSEQY